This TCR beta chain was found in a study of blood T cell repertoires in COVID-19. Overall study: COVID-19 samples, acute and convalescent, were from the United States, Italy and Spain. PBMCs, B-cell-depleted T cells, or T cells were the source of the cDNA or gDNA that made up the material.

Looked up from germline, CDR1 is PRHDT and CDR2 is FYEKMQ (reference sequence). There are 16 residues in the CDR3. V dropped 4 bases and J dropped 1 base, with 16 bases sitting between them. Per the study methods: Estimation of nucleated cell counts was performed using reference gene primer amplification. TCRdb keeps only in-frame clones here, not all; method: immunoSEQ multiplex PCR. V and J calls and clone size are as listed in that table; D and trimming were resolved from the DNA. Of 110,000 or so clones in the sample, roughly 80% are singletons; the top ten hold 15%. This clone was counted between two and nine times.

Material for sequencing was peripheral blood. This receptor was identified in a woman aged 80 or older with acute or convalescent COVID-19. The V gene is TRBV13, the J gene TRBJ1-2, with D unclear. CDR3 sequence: CASSSTRSYLNYGYTF. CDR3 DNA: TGTGCCAGCAGCTCCACTCGGTCCTATCTTAACTATGGCTACACCTTC. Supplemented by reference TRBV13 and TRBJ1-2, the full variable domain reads AAGVIQSPRHLIKEKRETATLKCYPIPRHDTVYWYQQGPGQDPQFLISFYEKMQSDKGSIPDRFSAQQFSDYHSELNMSSLELGDSALYFCASSSTRSYLNYGYTFGSGTRLTVV.